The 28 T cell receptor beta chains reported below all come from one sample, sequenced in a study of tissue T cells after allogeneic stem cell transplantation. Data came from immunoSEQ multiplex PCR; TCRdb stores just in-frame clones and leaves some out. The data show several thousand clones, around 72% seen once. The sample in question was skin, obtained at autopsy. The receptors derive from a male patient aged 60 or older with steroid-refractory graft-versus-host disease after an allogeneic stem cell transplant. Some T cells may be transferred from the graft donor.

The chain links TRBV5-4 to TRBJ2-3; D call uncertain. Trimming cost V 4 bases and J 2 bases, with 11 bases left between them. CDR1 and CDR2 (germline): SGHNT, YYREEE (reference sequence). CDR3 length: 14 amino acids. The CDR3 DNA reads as TGTGCCAGCAGCCCAGACCCGACCACAGATACGCAGTATTTT. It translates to CASSPDPTTDTQYF.

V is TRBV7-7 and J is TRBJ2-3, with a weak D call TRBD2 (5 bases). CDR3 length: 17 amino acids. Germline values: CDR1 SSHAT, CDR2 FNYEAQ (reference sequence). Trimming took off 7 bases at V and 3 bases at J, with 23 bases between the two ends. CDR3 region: CASTIGRLPYRTDTQYF. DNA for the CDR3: TGTGCCAGCACCATAGGCCGACTACCCTATAGGACAGATACGCAGTATTTT.

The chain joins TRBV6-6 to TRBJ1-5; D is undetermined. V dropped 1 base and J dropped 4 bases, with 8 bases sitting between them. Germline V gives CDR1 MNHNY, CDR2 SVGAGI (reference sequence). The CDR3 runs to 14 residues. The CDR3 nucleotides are TGTGCCAGCAGTTACTTCCCCACTAATCAGCCCCAGCATTTT. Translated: CASSYFPTNQPQHF.

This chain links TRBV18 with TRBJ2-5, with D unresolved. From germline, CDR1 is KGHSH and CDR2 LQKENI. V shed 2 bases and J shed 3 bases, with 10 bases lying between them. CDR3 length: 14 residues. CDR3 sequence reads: CASSPELREETQYF. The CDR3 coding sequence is TGTGCCAGCTCACCAGAACTACGGGAAGAGACCCAGTACTTC. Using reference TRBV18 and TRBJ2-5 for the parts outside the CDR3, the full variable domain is NAGVMQNPRHLVRRRGQEARLRCSPMKGHSHVYWYRQLPEEGLKFMVYLQKENIIDESGMPKERFSAEFPKEGPSILRIQQVVRGDSAAYFCASSPELREETQYFGPGTRLLVL.

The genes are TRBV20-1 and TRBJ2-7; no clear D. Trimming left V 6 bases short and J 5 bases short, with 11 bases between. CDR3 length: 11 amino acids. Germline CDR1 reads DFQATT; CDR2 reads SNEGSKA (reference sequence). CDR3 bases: TGCAGTGCCTCGGAGAGGCACGAGCAGTACTTC. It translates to CSASERHEQYF.

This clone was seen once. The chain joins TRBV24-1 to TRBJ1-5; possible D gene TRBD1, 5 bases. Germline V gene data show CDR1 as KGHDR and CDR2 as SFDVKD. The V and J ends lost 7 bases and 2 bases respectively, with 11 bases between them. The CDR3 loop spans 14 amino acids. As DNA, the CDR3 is TGTGCCACCAGCCGGGGGGTTGGCAATCAGCCCCAGCATTTT. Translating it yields CATSRGVGNQPQHF.

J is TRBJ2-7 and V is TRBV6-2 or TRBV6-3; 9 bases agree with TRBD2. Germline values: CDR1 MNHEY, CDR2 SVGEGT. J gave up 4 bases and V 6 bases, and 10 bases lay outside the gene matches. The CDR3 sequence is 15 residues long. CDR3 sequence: CASSHPGTSLYEQYF. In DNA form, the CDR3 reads TGTGCCAGCAGCCACCCCGGGACTAGCCTTTACGAGCAGTACTTC.

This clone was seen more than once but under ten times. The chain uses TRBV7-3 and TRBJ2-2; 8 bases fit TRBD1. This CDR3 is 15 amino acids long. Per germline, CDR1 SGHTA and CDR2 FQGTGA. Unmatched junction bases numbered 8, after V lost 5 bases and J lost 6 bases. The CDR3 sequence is CASSPSGTGAGELFF. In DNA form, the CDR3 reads TGTGCCAGCAGCCCCTCCGGGACAGGCGCCGGGGAGCTGTTTTTT.

This CDR3 reads CATSTSGTGNTEAFF. The CDR3 nucleotides are TGTGCCACCAGCACATCCGGGACAGGGAACACTGAAGCTTTCTTT. The J gene is TRBJ1-1, the V gene TRBV15; TRBD1 matches at 8 bases. J lost 1 base, V lost 4 bases, and 5 bases had no gene match. The CDR3 spans 15 residues. The germline CDR1 and CDR2 sequences are LNHNV and YYDKDF (reference sequence).

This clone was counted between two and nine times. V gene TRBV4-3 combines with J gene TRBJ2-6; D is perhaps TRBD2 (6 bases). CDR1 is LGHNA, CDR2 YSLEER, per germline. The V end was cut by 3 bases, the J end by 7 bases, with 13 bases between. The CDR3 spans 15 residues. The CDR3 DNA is TGCGCCAGCAGCCATCTCGGGACTGATGCCAACGTCCTGACTTTC. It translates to CASSHLGTDANVLTF.

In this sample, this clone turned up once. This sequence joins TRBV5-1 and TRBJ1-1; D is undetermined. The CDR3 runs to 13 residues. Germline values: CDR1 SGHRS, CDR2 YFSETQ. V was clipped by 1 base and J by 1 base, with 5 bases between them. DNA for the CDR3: TGCGCCAGCAGCTTGTCCTCGAACACTGAAGCTTTCTTT. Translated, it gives CASSLSSNTEAFF.

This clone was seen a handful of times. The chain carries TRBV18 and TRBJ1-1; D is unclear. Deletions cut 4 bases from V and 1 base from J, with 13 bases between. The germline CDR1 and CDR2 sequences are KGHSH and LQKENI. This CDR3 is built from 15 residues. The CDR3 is CASSLRGMPNTEAFF. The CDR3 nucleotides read TGTGCCAGCTCACTGAGAGGCATGCCGAACACTGAAGCTTTCTTT.

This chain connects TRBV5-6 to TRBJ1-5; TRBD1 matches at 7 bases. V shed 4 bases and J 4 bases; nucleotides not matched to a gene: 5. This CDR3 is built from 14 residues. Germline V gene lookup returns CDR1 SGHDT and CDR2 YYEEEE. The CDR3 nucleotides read TGTGCCAGCAGCCCAGGGGGGGTAAATCAGCCCCAGCATTTT. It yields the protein CASSPGGVNQPQHF.

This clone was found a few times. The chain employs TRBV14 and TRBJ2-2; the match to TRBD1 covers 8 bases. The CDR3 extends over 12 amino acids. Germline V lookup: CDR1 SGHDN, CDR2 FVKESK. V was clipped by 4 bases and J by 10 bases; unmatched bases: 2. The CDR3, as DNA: TGTGCCAGCAGCCCGGACAGGGCGGAGCTGTTTTTT. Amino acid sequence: CASSPDRAELFF.

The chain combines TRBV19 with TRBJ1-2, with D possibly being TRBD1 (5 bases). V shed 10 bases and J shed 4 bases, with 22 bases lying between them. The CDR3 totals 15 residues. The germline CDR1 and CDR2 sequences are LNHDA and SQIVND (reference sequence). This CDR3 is CATRGTTRGSYGYTF. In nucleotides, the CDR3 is TGTGCCACCCGAGGGACCACCCGTGGATCCTATGGCTACACCTTC.

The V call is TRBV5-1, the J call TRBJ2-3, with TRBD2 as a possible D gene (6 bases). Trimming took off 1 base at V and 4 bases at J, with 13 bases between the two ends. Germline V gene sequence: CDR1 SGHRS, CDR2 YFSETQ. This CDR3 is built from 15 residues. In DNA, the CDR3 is TGCGCCAGCAGCTTGCTAGGGGCGGGGCCAGATACGCAGTATTTT. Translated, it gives CASSLLGAGPDTQYF.

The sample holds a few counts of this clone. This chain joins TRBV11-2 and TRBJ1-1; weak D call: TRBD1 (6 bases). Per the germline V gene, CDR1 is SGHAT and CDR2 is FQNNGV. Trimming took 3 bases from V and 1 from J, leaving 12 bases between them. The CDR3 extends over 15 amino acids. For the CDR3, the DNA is TGTGCCAGCAGCTTTATTTGGGGGGCGAACACTGAAGCTTTCTTT. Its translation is CASSFIWGANTEAFF. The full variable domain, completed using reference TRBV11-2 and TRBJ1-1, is EAGVAQSPRYKIIEKRQSVAFWCNPISGHATLYWYQQILGQGPKLLIQFQNNGVVDDSQLPKDRFSAERLKGVDSTLKIQPAKLEDSAVYLCASSFIWGANTEAFFGQGTRLTVV.

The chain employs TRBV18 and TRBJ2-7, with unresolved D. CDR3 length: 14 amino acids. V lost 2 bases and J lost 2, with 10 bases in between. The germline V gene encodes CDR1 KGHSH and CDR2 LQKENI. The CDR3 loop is CASSPMRTAYEQYF. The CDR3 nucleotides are TGTGCCAGCTCACCAATGAGAACTGCCTACGAGCAGTACTTC.

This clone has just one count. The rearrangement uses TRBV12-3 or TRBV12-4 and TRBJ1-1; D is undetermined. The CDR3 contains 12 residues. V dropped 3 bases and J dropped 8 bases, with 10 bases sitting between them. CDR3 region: CASSFHGVEAFF. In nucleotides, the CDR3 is TGTGCCAGCAGTTTTCATGGGGTGGAAGCTTTCTTT.

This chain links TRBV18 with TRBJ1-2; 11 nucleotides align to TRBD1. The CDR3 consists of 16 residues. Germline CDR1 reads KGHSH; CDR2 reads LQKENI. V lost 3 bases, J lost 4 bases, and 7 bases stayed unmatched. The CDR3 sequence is CASSPGTGGVGYGYTF. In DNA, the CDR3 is TGTGCCAGCTCACCTGGGACAGGGGGTGTAGGCTATGGCTACACCTTC.

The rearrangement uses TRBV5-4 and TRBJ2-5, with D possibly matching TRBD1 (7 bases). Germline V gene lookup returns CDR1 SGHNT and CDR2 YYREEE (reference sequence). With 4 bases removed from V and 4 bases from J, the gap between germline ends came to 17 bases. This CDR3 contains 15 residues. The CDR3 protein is CASSGGGGAGETQYF. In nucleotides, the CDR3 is TGTGCCAGCAGCGGAGGAGGGGGCGCGGGAGAGACCCAGTACTTC.

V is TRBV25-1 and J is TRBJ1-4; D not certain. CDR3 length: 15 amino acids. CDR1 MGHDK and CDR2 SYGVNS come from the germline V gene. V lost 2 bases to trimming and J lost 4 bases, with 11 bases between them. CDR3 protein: CASSEVKQLNEKLFF. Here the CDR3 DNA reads TGTGCCAGCAGTGAAGTGAAACAGCTTAATGAAAAACTGTTTTTT.

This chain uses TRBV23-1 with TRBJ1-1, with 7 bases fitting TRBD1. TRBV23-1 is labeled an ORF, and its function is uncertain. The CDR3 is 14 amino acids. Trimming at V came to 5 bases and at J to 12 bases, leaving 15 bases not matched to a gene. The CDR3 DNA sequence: TGCGCCAGCAGTTCACTTTCGCCGGGACAGCCCACTTTCTTT. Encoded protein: CASSSLSPGQPTFF.

Written as DNA, the CDR3 is TGCGCCAGCAGCCAAGTGACGGGTTATGATGGCTACACCTTC. It is translated as CASSQVTGYDGYTF. V is TRBV4-1 and J is TRBJ1-2; no firm D call. Per germline, CDR1 MGHRA and CDR2 YSYEKL. This CDR3 spans 14 amino acids. Trimming took 1 base from V and 6 from J, leaving 12 bases between them.

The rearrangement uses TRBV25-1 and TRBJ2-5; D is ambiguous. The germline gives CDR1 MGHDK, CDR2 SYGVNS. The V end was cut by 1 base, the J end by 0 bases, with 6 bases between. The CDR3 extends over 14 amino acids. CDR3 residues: CASSESRNQETQYF. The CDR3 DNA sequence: TGTGCCAGCAGTGAATCTAGAAACCAAGAGACCCAGTACTTC.

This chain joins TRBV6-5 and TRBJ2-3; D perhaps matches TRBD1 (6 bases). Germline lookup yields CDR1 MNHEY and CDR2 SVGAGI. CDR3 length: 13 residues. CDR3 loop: CASEGGGTDTQYF. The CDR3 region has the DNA TGTGCGAGCGAAGGGGGAGGCACAGATACGCAGTATTTT.

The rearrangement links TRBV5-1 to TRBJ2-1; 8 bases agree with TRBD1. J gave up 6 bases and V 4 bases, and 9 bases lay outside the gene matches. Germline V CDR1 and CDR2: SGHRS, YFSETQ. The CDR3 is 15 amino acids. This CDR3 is CASSDRDRISNEQFF. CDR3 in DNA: TGCGCCAGCAGCGACCGGGACAGGATAAGCAATGAGCAGTTCTTC. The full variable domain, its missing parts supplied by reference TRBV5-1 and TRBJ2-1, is KAGVTQTPRYLIKTRGQQVTLSCSPISGHRSVSWYQQTPGQGLQFLFEYFSETQRNKGNFPGRFSGRQFSNSRSEMNVSTLELGDSALYLCASSDRDRISNEQFFGPGTRLTVL.

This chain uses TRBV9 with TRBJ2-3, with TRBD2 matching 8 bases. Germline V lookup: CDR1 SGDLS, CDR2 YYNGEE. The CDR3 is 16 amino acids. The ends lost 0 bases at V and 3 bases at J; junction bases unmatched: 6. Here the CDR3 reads CASSVGSGGPTDTQYF. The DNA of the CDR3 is TGTGCCAGCAGCGTAGGGTCGGGGGGGCCGACAGATACGCAGTATTTT. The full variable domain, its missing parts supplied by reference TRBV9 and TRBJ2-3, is DSGVTQTPKHLITATGQRVTLRCSPRSGDLSVYWYQQSLDQGLQFLIQYYNGEERAKGNILERFSAQQFPDLHSELNLSSLELGDSALYFCASSVGSGGPTDTQYFGPGTRLTVL.